A selection of T cell receptor beta chains follows, all from one sample in a study of circulating and synovial CD4+ cells in juvenile arthritis. Sequenced by immunoSEQ multiplex PCR; TCRdb stores in-frame clones only, minus some. In the table there are approximately 36,000 clones, around 96% of which are singletons. The specimen sequenced was CD4+ T cells from blood. Every receptor here comes from a human donor with juvenile idiopathic arthritis. Both conserved end residues are part of each CDR3. D genes are given only for firm matches. Size is stated for part of the rows, as once, few or many counts, or as a class when the clone is expanded.

TRBV7-2	-	TRBJ1-3	TRBD1	CASSQGAYSIYF	TGTGCCAGCAGCCAGGGGGCTTACAGCATATATTTT
TRBV5-5	-	TRBJ2-1	-	CASSLATSSYNEQFF	TGTGCCAGCAGCTTGGCGACTAGCTCCTACAATGAGCAGTTCTTC
TRBV2	-	TRBJ2-1	TRBD2	CASSDAQRDPYNEQFF	TGTGCCAGCAGTGATGCCCAGCGGGACCCCTACAATGAGCAGTTCTTC
TRBV19	-	TRBJ2-7	-	CASSKHSLYEQYF	TGTGCCAGTAGTAAGCACAGTTTATACGAGCAGTACTTC
TRBV7-3	-	TRBJ2-3	-	CASSSVAQGDTQYF	TGTGCCAGCAGCTCGGTAGCTCAGGGAGATACGCAGTATTTT
TRBV6-6	-	TRBJ1-1	TRBD1	CASSPTGALGGTEAFF	TGTGCCAGCAGTCCAACAGGGGCCCTGGGGGGTACTGAAGCTTTCTTT
TRBV7-9	few	TRBJ1-6	TRBD1	CASSLARGQGRNSPLHF	TGTGCCAGCAGCTTAGCGAGGGGACAGGGGAGGAATTCACCCCTCCACTTT
TRBV9	-	TRBJ2-2	-	CASSELPISNTGELFF	TGTGCCAGCAGCGAGCTCCCTATTTCGAACACCGGGGAGCTGTTTTTT
TRBV7-9	-	TRBJ1-4	-	CASSLVGEEKLFF	TGTGCCAGCAGCTTAGTAGGGGAAGAAAAACTGTTTTTT
TRBV18	once	TRBJ2-7	TRBD1	CASSGTGVSYEQYF	TGTGCCAGCTCAGGGACAGGGGTCTCCTACGAGCAGTACTTC
TRBV5-1	-	TRBJ1-2	TRBD1	CASRMDRGYGYTF	TGCGCCAGCAGAATGGACAGGGGTTATGGCTACACCTTC
TRBV5-1	-	TRBJ1-6	TRBD1	CASSSRTGVGNSPLHF	TGCGCCAGCAGCTCTCGGACAGGGGTCGGGAATTCACCCCTCCACTTT
TRBV5-6	-	TRBJ2-5	-	CASSLGRETQYF	TGTGCCAGCAGCTTGGGGAGGGAGACCCAGTACTTC
TRBV6-1	-	TRBJ1-5	-	CASSARPTGHQPQHF	TGTGCCAGCAGTGCCCGACCGACAGGCCATCAGCCCCAGCATTTT
TRBV5-1	-	TRBJ2-7	TRBD1	CASILGTGGNEQYF	TGCGCCAGTATCCTCGGGACAGGGGGCAACGAGCAGTACTTC
TRBV7-9	-	TRBJ1-6	TRBD1	CASSFSRQGENSPLHF	TGTGCCAGCAGCTTCTCTCGACAGGGCGAAAATTCACCCCTCCACTTT
TRBV5-4	-	TRBJ1-1	TRBD1	CASSLPWGTGDTEAFF	TGTGCCAGCAGCTTGCCCTGGGGGACAGGGGACACTGAAGCTTTCTTT
TRBV7-9	once	TRBJ2-1	TRBD1	CASSLARTGGHEQFF	TGTGCCAGCAGCTTAGCAAGGACAGGGGGACATGAGCAGTTCTTC
TRBV4-1	-	TRBJ1-1	TRBD1	CASSQTGVGINTEAFF	TGCGCCAGCAGCCAAACAGGGGTGGGAATAAACACTGAAGCTTTCTTT
TRBV5-1	-	TRBJ1-2	TRBD1	CASSFQGANYGYTF	TGCGCCAGCAGCTTTCAGGGGGCCAACTATGGCTACACCTTC
TRBV6-6	-	TRBJ2-2	TRBD1	CASKPGTGEVTGELFF	TGTGCCAGCAAGCCCGGGACAGGGGAAGTCACCGGGGAGCTGTTTTTT
TRBV7-9	-	TRBJ1-6	-	CASSRASPYNSPLHF	TGTGCCAGCAGCCGAGCAAGCCCCTATAATTCACCCCTCCACTTT
TRBV30	-	TRBJ1-1	-	CAWTRVSSMNTEAFF	TGTGCCTGGACCAGGGTCTCGAGCATGAACACTGAAGCTTTCTTT
TRBV25-1	once	TRBJ1-6	-	CASSEGLHNNSPLHF	TGTGCCAGCAGTGAAGGGCTACACAACAATTCCCCCCTCCACTTT
TRBV19	-	TRBJ2-3	-	CASRTVDTDTQYF	TGTGCCAGTAGGACAGTGGACACAGATACGCAGTATTTT
TRBV6-1	-	TRBJ1-2	-	CASSVFGGAPGSYGYTF	TGTGCCAGCAGTGTATTTGGTGGGGCCCCCGGAAGCTATGGCTACACCTTC
TRBV7-3	-	TRBJ1-2	-	CASRPASGFGYTF	TGTGCCAGCAGACCTGCTTCCGGTTTTGGCTACACCTTC
TRBV18	once	TRBJ1-1	-	CASSPAQDHTEAFF	TGTGCCAGCTCACCTGCACAGGACCACACTGAAGCTTTCTTT
TRBV5-4	-	TRBJ2-3	-	CASSPGGGGTQYF	TGTGCCAGCAGCCCTGGGGGGGGCGGTACGCAGTATTTT
TRBV4-3	-	TRBJ1-3	TRBD1	CASSQDLGRGPGNTIYF	TGCGCCAGCAGCCAAGATCTGGGCAGGGGGCCTGGAAACACCATATATTTT
TRBV12-5	-	TRBJ1-2	TRBD1	CASARGTDYGYTF	TGTGCTAGTGCCAGAGGGACAGATTATGGCTACACCTTC
TRBV5-6	once	TRBJ2-5	TRBD2	CASSSFGLAGALQETQYF	TGTGCCAGCAGCTCCTTCGGACTAGCGGGGGCCCTCCAAGAGACCCAGTACTTC
TRBV5-1	-	TRBJ1-2	TRBD1	CASSPEQGARGYTF	TGCGCCAGCAGCCCCGAACAGGGGGCGCGGGGCTACACCTTC
TRBV7-8	-	TRBJ1-1	-	CASSYPGGGEAFF	TGTGCCAGCAGCTACCCCGGGGGTGGTGAAGCTTTCTTT
TRBV9	-	TRBJ1-4	-	CASNLTGGGGEKLFF	TGTGCCAGCAACCTTACGGGGGGTGGAGGCGAAAAACTGTTTTTT
TRBV11-2	-	TRBJ2-3	TRBD1	CASSDRGQLTDTQYF	TGTGCCAGCAGCGACAGGGGACAGCTCACAGATACGCAGTATTTT
TRBV4-1	-	TRBJ1-4	-	CASSQAVSRVNEKLFF	TGCGCCAGCAGCCAAGCGGTATCACGTGTTAATGAAAAACTGTTTTTT